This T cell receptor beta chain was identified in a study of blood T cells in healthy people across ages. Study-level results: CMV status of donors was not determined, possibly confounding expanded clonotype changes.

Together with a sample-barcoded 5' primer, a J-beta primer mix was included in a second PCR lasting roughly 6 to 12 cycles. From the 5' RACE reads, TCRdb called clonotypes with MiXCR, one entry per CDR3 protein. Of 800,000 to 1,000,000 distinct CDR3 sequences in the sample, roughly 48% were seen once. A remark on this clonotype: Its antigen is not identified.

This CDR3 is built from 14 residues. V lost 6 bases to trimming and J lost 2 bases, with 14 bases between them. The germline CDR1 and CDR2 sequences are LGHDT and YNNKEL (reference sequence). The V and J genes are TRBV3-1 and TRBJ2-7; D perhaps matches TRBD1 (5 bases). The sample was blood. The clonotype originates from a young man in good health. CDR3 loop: CASRDDSAPYEQYF. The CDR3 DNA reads TGTGCCAGCAGAGACGACAGTGCCCCCTACGAGCAGTACTTC.